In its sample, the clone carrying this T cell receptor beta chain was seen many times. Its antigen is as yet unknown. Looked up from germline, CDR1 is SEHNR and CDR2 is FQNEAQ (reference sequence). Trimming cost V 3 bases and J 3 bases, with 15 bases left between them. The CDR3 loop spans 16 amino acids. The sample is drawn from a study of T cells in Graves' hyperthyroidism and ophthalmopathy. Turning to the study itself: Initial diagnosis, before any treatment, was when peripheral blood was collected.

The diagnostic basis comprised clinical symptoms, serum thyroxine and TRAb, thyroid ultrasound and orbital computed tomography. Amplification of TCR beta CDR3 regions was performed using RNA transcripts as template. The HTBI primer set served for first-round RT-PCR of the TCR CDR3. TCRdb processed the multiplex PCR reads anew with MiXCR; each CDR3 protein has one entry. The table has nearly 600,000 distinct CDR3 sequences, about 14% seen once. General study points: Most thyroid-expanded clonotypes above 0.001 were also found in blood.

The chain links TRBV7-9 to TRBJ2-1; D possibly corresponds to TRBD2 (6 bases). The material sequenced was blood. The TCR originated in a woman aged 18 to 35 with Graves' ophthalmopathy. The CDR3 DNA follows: TGTGCCAGCAGCTTTGGGACTCGGGGCGACTACAATGAGCAGTTCTTC. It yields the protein CASSFGTRGDYNEQFF.